The sequence of this T cell receptor (beta chain) was determined in a study of T cell responses to AZD1222 COVID-19 vaccine. Analysis merged second doses at about 4 or about 12 weeks. General study points: With dominance at 160-218 and 743-854, vaccine-associated CD4 TCRs spanned spike. White British people made up most donors, females outnumbered males, and clonal diversity was possibly underestimated.

The assay was immunoSEQ multiplex PCR, and TCRdb's table has in-frame clones only and misses some. Of about 120,000 clones in the sample, approximately 90% are singletons; the top ten hold roughly 7.9%. Note on this clone: Its matching antigen is unknown.

Germline loops: CDR1 SEHNR, CDR2 FQNEAQ (reference sequence). This CDR3 has 13 amino acids. The sample was peripheral blood, taken 28 days after the second AZD1222 dose. The rearrangement uses TRBV7-9 and TRBJ2-2; D perhaps matches TRBD2 (6 bases). The origin of this receptor is an adult who received the AZD1222 COVID-19 vaccine. DNA for the CDR3: TGTGCTAGTTCCCGGGAGTACACCGGGGAGCTGTTTTTT. It is translated as CASSREYTGELFF.